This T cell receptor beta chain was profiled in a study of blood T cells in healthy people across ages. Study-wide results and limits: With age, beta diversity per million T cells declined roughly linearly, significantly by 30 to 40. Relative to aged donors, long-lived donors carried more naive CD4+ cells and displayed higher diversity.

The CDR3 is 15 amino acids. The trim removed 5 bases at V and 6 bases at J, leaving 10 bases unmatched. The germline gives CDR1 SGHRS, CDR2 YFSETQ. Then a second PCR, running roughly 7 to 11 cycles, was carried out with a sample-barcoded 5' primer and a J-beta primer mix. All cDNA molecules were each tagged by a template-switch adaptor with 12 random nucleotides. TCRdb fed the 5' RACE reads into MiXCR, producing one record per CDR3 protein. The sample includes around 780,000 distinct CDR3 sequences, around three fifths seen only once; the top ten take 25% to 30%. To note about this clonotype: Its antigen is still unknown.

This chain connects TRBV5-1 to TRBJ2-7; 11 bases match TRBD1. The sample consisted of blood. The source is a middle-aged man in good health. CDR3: CASRQEDRGLREQYF. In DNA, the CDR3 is TGCGCCAGCAGACAGGAGGACAGGGGGCTTCGCGAGCAGTACTTC.